Each of the 16 T cell receptor beta chains below was sequenced from the same sample in a study of blood T cell repertoires in COVID-19. Measured with immunoSEQ multiplex PCR; TCRdb has only the in-frame clones, and not every one. The sample consists of some 90,000 clones, 89% of them appearing once. The specimen was peripheral blood. The receptor source for this set is a man between 45 and 60 years old with acute or convalescent COVID-19.

The chain has TRBV9 and TRBJ1-1; weak D call: TRBD1 (5 bases). Germline V gene sequence: CDR1 SGDLS, CDR2 YYNGEE. Trimming shortened V by 4 bases and J by 4 bases, and 11 bases separated the two germline ends. CDR3 length: 13 residues. The CDR3 bases are TGTGCCAGCAGCCATGGCGGGGGCACTGAAGCTTTCTTT. Its translation: CASSHGGGTEAFF.

V and J are TRBV5-5 and TRBJ2-1; 7 bases fit TRBD2. Unmatched junction bases numbered 4, after V lost 4 bases and J lost 3 bases. The CDR3 totals 14 residues. CDR1 and CDR2 (germline): SGHKS, YYEKEE (reference sequence). The CDR3 DNA follows: TGTGCCAGCAGCATTAGCGGGCGCTACAATGAGCAGTTCTTC. Its translation: CASSISGRYNEQFF. Together with reference TRBV5-5 and TRBJ2-1, the CDR3 gives the full variable domain: DAGVTQSPTHLIKTRGQQVTLRCSPISGHKSVSWYQQVLGQGPQFIFQYYEKEERGRGNFPDRFSARQFPNYSSELNVNALLLGDSALYLCASSISGRYNEQFFGPGTRLTVL.

V gene TRBV2 combines with J gene TRBJ2-7; TRBD1 matches 10 bases. Germline values: CDR1 SNHLY, CDR2 FYNNEI. V trimming: 4 bases; J trimming: 7 bases; junction bases outside the gene matches: 4. This CDR3 has 13 residues. The chain's CDR3 is CASSAEDRGEQYF. CDR3 DNA sequence: TGTGCCAGCAGTGCTGAGGACAGGGGGGAGCAGTACTTC.

The V call is TRBV6-2 or TRBV6-3, the J call TRBJ2-7; TRBD1 aligns across 8 bases. The CDR3 runs 13 residues. Germline CDR1 MNHEY, CDR2 SVGEGT. The V gene end was trimmed by 3 bases and the J gene end by 7 bases; junction bases not matched to a gene: 5. The CDR3 sequence is CASSYQGAWEQYV. The CDR3, as DNA: TGTGCCAGCAGTTATCAGGGGGCATGGGAGCAGTACGTC.

This chain joins TRBV10-3 and TRBJ2-3; 9 bases are shared with TRBD1. The V gene's germline CDR1 is ENHRY and CDR2 SYGVKD. The CDR3 spans 14 residues. V lost 6 bases to trimming and J lost 0 bases; unmatched junction nucleotides: 1. Written as DNA, the CDR3 is TGTGCCATCAGAGGACAGGGGAGCACAGATACGCAGTATTTT. This sequence encodes CAIRGQGSTDTQYF.

The V call is TRBV19, the J call TRBJ1-6, with 9 bases that match TRBD1. J was trimmed by 9 bases and V by 6 bases; bases with no gene match: 12. The CDR3 consists of 16 residues. The germline V gene has CDR1 LNHDA and CDR2 SQIVND (reference sequence). DNA of the CDR3: TGTGCCAGTAGACATCCGGGACAGGGAACCGGTTCACCCCTCCACTTT. This gives the protein CASRHPGQGTGSPLHF.

V and J are TRBV30 and TRBJ1-5, with a possible D match to TRBD1 (6 bases). The germline V gene has CDR1 GTSNPN and CDR2 SVGIG (reference sequence). The V gene lost 0 bases and the J gene lost 1 base, with 22 bases spanning the gap. The CDR3 sequence is 19 residues long. The CDR3 reads CAWSVWGHMGPQSNQPQHF. CDR3 coding DNA: TGTGCCTGGAGTGTATGGGGGCACATGGGACCGCAGAGCAATCAGCCCCAGCATTTT.

On this clone itself: The sample holds other DNA sequences that translate to the same CDR3. The chain combines TRBV5-4 with TRBJ2-3; the match to TRBD2 covers 8 bases. V lost 7 bases to trimming and J lost 0 bases; unmatched junction nucleotides: 7. Per the germline V gene, CDR1 is SGHNT and CDR2 is YYREEE (reference sequence). CDR3 length equals 15 residues. For the CDR3, the DNA is TGTGCCAGCCGGGACCAGCGGGGGAGCACAGATACGCAGTATTTT. Residues: CASRDQRGSTDTQYF.

The chain employs TRBV2 and TRBJ1-5, with 7 nucleotides matching TRBD1. Trimming took 7 bases from V and 2 from J; bases not matched to a gene: 8. The CDR3 has 15 amino acids. Germline CDR1 and CDR2: SNHLY and FYNNEI. CDR3 coding DNA: TGTGCCAGCATTGAGGACAGGAACGGCAATCAGCCCCAGCATTTT. Translation gives CASIEDRNGNQPQHF.

This clone showed up just once. The chain couples TRBV2 to TRBJ1-1; D might be TRBD1 (6 bases). Germline V gives CDR1 SNHLY, CDR2 FYNNEI. Trimming stripped 1 base from V and 2 bases from J, with 8 bases between. The CDR3 covers 14 residues. CDR3 sequence: CASSEVRGNTEAFF. The CDR3 DNA follows: TGTGCCAGCAGTGAAGTCAGGGGAAACACTGAAGCTTTCTTT.

The chain employs TRBV12-3 or TRBV12-4 and TRBJ2-5; D unclear. The CDR3 is 13 residues long. Trimming removed 5 bases from V and 3 bases from J, with 10 bases in between. The CDR3 loop is CASSPSEKETQYF. The CDR3 DNA follows: TGTGCCAGCAGTCCCTCCGAGAAAGAGACCCAGTACTTC.

This clone was counted once. The gene calls are TRBV6-5 and TRBJ1-2; 7 bases are shared with TRBD1. CDR1 is MNHEY and CDR2 is SVGAGI in the germline V gene. The CDR3 length is 14 residues. J lost 3 bases, V lost 4 bases, and 5 bases had no gene match. This CDR3 reads CASSSGDSDYGYTF. The CDR3 coding sequence is TGTGCCAGCAGTTCCGGGGACAGTGACTATGGCTACACCTTC.

V usage is TRBV4-1 and J usage is TRBJ1-5; D unresolved. This CDR3 is built from 15 residues. Trimming pared 1 base from V and 9 bases from J, leaving 16 bases between. CDR1 is MGHRA and CDR2 is YSYEKL in the germline V gene. The CDR3: CASSQVHFSSWPQHF. The CDR3 nucleotides read TGCGCCAGCAGCCAAGTACATTTTTCTAGTTGGCCCCAGCATTTT.

The chain uses TRBV28 and TRBJ1-1; the D gene is possibly TRBD1 (5 bases). Germline lookup yields CDR1 MDHEN and CDR2 SYDVKM. Trimming removed 5 bases at V and 3 bases at J, with 16 bases between. This CDR3 comprises 15 residues. Here the CDR3 reads CASSPNRDWYTEAFF. Written as DNA, the CDR3 is TGTGCCAGCAGTCCTAACCGGGACTGGTACACTGAAGCTTTCTTT.

The sample holds one count of this clone. This rearrangement joins TRBV12-5 to TRBJ1-5; D might be TRBD1 (5 bases). The CDR3 loop spans 16 amino acids. The V end was cut by 3 bases, the J end by 6 bases, with 18 bases between. The germline V gene encodes CDR1 LGHNT and CDR2 FRNRAP. CDR3 in amino acids: CASGFPPGGVGQPQHF. The CDR3 coding sequence is TGTGCTAGTGGTTTCCCCCCGGGGGGGGTAGGTCAGCCCCAGCATTTT. Complete variable domain (other parts from reference TRBV12-5 and TRBJ1-5): DARVTQTPRHKVTEMGQEVTMRCQPILGHNTVFWYRQTMMQGLELLAYFRNRAPLDDSGMPKDRFSAEMPDATLATLKIQPSEPRDSAVYFCASGFPPGGVGQPQHFGDGTRLSIL.

J is TRBJ1-5 and V is TRBV15, with 9 bases identical to TRBD1. V shed 5 bases and J 7 bases; nucleotides not matched to a gene: 15. Germline V gives CDR1 LNHNV, CDR2 YYDKDF (reference sequence). This CDR3 is built from 17 residues. The CDR3 DNA reads TGTGCCACCAGCGCGGGTTCCGGGACAGGGCTTGGCCAGCCCCAGCATTTT. This sequence encodes CATSAGSGTGLGQPQHF.